This TCR beta chain was identified during a study of blood T cell repertoires in COVID-19. The CDR3 extends over 15 amino acids. Germline V lookup: CDR1 SEHNR, CDR2 FQNEAQ (reference sequence). The V gene end was trimmed by 5 bases and the J gene end by 0 bases; junction bases not matched to a gene: 4. Sequencing used immunoSEQ multiplex PCR; TCRdb keeps in-frame clones, though not all of them. The sample lists 380,000 or so clones, over 65% seen once, with approximately 1% in the top ten. This sequence was found in a human donor with acute or convalescent COVID-19. The donor label of this sample is uncertain. Sequenced: peripheral blood. The rearrangement uses TRBV7-9 and TRBJ1-1, with 9 positions matching TRBD1. As DNA, the CDR3 is TGTGCCAGCAGCAGGACAGGGGAATTGAACACTGAAGCTTTCTTT. It codes for CASSRTGELNTEAFF. The whole variable domain, remainder taken from reference TRBV7-9 and TRBJ1-1, is DTGVSQNPRHKITKRGQNVTFRCDPISEHNRLYWYRQTLGQGPEFLTYFQNEAQLEKSRLLSDRFSAERPKGSFSTLEIQRTEQGDSAMYLCASSRTGELNTEAFFGQGTRLTVV.